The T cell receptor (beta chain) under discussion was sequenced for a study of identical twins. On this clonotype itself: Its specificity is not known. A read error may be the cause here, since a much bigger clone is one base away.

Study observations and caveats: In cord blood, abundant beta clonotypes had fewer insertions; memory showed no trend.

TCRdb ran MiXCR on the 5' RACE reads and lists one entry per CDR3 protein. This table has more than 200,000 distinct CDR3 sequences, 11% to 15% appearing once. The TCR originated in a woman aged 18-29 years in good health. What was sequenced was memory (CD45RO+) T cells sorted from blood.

CDR3 sequence: CASSLREGTGELFF. CDR3 nucleotide sequence: TGTGCCAGCAGTTTACGGGAAGGCACCGGGGAGCTGTTTTTT. This sequence joins TRBV12-3 or TRBV12-4 and TRBJ2-2; possible D gene TRBD2, 5 bases. Trimming removed 2 bases at V and 4 bases at J, with 8 bases between. The CDR3 totals 14 residues.